This entry describes one TCR beta chain. The antigen remains undetermined. Profiled with immunoSEQ multiplex PCR; TCRdb holds only in-frame clones, not every one. This table holds roughly 48,000 clones, approximately 78% found once. This CDR3 has 15 amino acids. V lost 2 bases and J lost 2, with 10 bases in between. Germline lookup yields CDR1 MGHDK and CDR2 SYGVNS. This entry comes from a study of radiotherapy plus CTLA-4 blockade in lung cancer. Across the whole study: Disease control was achieved by 31% of patients, and objective responses by over 15%. Study conclusions and caveats: Tumor-derived TCR clones expanded in blood after radiotherapy plus ipilimumab. Strongest reported response predictors: early blood clone changes and post-radiation interferon-beta.

The starting material was peripheral blood, obtained from a patient treated with radiotherapy plus ipilimumab. This TCR derives from a human donor with non-small cell lung cancer who had stable disease on radiotherapy plus ipilimumab. The rearrangement joins TRBV25-1 to TRBJ2-1; TRBD2 is a possible D gene (6 bases). CDR3 region: CASSEIGGAYNEQFF. The CDR3 DNA reads TGTGCCAGCAGTGAAATTGGCGGGGCCTACAATGAGCAGTTCTTC.